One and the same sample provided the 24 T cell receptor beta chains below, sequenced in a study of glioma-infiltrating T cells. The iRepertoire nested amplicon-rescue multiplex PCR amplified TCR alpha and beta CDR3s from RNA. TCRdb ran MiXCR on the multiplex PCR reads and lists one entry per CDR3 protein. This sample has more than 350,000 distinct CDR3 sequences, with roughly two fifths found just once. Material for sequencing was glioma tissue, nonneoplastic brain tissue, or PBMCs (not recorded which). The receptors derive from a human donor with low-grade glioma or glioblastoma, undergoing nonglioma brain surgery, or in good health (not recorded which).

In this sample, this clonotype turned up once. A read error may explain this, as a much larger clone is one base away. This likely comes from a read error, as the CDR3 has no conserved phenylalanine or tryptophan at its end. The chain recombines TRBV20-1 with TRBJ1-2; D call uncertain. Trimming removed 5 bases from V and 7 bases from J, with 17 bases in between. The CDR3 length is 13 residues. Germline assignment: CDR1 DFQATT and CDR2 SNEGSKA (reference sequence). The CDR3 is CSAARLSISGYTL. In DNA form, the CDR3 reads TGCAGTGCTGCTCGCCTCAGTATCTCTGGCTACACCCTC.

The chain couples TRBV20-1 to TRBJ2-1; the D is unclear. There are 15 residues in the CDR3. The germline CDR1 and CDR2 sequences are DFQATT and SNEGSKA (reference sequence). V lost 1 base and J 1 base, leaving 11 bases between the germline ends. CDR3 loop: CSARALKESYNEQFF. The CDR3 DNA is TGCAGTGCTAGAGCCCTAAAGGAGTCCTACAATGAGCAGTTCTTC.

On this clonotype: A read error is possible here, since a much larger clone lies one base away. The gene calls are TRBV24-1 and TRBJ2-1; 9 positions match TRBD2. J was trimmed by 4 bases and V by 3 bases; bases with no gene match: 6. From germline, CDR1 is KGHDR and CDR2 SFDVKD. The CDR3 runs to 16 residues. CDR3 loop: CATSDHGTSRYNEQFF. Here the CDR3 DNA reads TGTGCCACCAGTGATCACGGGACTAGCCGTTACAATGAGCAGTTCTTC.

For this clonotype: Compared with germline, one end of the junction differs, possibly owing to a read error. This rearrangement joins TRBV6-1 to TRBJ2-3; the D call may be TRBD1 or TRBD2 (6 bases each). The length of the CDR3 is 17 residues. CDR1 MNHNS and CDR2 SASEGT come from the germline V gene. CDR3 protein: CASSSFLGGPSTDTQYF. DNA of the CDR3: TGCGCCAGCAGTTCCTTTCTGGGGGGCCCTAGCACAGATACGCAGTATTTT.

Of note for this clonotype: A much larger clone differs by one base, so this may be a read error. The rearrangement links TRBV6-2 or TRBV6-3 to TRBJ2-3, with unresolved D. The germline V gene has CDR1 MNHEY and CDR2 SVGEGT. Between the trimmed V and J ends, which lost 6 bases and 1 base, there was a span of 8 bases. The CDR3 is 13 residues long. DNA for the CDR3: TGTGCCAGCAGGATTAACGGCACAGATACGCAGTATTTT. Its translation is CASRINGTDTQYF.

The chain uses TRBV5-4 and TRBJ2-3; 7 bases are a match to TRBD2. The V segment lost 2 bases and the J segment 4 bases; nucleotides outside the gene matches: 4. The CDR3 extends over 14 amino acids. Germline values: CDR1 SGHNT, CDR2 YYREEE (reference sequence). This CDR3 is CASSLAGRPDTQYF. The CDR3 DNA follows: TGTGCCAGCAGCTTAGCGGGACGGCCAGATACGCAGTATTTT.

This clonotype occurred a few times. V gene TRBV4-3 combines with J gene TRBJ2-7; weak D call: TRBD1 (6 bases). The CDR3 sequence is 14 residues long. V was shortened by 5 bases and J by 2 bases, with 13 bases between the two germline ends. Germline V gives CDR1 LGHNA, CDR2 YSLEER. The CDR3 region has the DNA TGCGCCAGCAGCTTCGACAGGTACACCTACGAGCAGTACTTC. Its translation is CASSFDRYTYEQYF.

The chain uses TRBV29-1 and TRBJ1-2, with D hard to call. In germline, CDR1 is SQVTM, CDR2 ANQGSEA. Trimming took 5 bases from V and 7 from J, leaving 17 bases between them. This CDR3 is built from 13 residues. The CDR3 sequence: CSVLWEPTGGYTF. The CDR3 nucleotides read TGCAGCGTTCTATGGGAACCGACGGGTGGCTACACCTTC. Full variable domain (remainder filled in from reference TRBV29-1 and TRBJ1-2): SAVISQKPSRDICQRGTSLTIQCQVDSQVTMMFWYRQQPGQSLTLIATANQGSEATYESGFVIDKFPISRPNLTFSTLTVSNMSPEDSSIYLCSVLWEPTGGYTFGSGTRLTVV.

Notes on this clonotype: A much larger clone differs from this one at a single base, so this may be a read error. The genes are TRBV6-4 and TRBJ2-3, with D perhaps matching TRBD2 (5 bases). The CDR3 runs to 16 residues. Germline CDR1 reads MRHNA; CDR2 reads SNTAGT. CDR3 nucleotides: TGTGCCAGCAGTGACTCGGCTAGCAGGAGCACATATACGCAGTATTTT. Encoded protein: CASSDSASRSTYTQYF.

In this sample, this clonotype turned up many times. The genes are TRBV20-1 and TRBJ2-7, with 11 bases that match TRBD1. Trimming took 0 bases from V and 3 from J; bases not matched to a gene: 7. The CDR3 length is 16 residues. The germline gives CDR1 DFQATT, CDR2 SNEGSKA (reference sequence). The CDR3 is CSARDPRTGGHYEQYF. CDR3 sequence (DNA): TGCAGTGCTAGAGATCCCAGGACAGGGGGCCACTACGAGCAGTACTTC.

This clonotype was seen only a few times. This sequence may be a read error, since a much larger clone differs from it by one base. The CDR3, as DNA: TGTGCCAGCAGTTCCCGCCACGAGCAGTACTTC. Translation gives CASSSRHEQYF. V usage is TRBV6-2 or TRBV6-3 and J usage is TRBJ2-7; no clear D. V lost 4 bases and J 5 bases, leaving 6 bases between the germline ends. This CDR3 comprises 11 residues. The germline V gene has CDR1 MNHEY and CDR2 SVGEGT.

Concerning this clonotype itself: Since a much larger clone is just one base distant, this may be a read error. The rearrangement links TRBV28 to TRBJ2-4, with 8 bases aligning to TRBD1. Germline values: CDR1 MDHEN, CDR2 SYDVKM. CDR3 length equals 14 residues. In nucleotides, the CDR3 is TGTGCCGGCAGTTTCTTCCAGGGGGCGAACATTCAGTACTTC. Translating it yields CAGSFFQGANIQYF.

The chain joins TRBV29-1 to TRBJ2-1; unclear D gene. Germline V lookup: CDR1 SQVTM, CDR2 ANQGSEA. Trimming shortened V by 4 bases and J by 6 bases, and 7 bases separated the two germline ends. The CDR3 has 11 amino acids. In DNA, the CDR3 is TGCAGCGTTGCTCTGAGCAATGAGCAGTTCTTC. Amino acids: CSVALSNEQFF.

CDR3 DNA: TGTGCCAGCAGCCCCCGGACAGACCACTACGAGCAGTACTTC. Protein sequence: CASSPRTDHYEQYF. This sequence joins TRBV11-2 and TRBJ2-7, with a weak D call TRBD1 (6 bases). This CDR3 is built from 14 residues. Trimming cost V 5 bases and J 3 bases, with 14 bases left between them. Germline V CDR1 and CDR2: SGHAT, FQNNGV.

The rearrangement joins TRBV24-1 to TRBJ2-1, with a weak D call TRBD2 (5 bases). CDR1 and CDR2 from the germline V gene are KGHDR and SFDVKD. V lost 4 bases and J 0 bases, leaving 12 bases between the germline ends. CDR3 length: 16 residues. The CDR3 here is CATSDPAESSYNEQFF. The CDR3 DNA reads TGTGCCACCAGTGACCCAGCGGAGAGCTCCTACAATGAGCAGTTCTTC.

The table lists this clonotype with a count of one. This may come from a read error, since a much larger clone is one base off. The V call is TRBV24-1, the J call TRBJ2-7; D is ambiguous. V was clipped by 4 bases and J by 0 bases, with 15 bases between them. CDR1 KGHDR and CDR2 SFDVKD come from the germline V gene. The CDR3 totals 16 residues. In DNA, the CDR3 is TGTGCCACCAGTGACCCAAGCCGGCACAACTCCTACGAGCAGTACTTC. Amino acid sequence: CATSDPSRHNSYEQYF.

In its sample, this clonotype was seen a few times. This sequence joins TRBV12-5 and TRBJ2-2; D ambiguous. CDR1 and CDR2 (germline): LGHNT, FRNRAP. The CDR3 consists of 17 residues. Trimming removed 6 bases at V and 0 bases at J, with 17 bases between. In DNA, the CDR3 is TGTGCTAGTGGCCCTTCTACACCGATCTCGAACACCGGGGAGCTGTTTTTT. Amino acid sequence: CASGPSTPISNTGELFF.

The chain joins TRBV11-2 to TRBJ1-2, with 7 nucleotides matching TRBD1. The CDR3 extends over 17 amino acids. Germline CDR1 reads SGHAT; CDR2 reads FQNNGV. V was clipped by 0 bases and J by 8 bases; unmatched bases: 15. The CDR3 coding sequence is TGTGCCAGCAGCTTAGATCTCCCATTGGGACAGTCTACGGGCTACACCTTC. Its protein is CASSLDLPLGQSTGYTF.

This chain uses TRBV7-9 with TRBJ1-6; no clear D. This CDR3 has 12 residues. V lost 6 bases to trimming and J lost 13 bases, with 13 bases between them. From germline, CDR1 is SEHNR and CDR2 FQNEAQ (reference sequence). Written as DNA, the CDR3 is TGTGCCAGCAGTTCGACCACGACCCCCCTCCACTTT. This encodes CASSSTTTPLHF. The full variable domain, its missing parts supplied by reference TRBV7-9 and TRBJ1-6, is DTGVSQNPRHKITKRGQNVTFRCDPISEHNRLYWYRQTLGQGPEFLTYFQNEAQLEKSRLLSDRFSAERPKGSFSTLEIQRTEQGDSAMYLCASSSTTTPLHFGNGTRLTVT.

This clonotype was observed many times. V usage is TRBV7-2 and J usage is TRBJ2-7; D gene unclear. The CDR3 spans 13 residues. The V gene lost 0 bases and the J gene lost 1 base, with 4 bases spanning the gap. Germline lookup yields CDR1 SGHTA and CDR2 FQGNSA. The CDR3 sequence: CASSLADSYEQYF. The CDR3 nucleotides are TGTGCCAGCAGCTTAGCTGATTCCTACGAGCAGTACTTC.

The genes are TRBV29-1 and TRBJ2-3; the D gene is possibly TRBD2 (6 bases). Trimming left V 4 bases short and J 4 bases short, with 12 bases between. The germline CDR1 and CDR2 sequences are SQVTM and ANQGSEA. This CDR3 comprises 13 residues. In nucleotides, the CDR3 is TGCAGCGTTGTTGGCGGGACTTCAGATACGCAGTATTTT. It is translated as CSVVGGTSDTQYF.

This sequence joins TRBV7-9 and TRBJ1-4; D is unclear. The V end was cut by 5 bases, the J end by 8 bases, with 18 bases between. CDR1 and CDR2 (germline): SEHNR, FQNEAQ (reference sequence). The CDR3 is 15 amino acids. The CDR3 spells CASSPEVVLEEKLFF. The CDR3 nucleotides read TGTGCCAGCAGCCCCGAGGTGGTTTTAGAAGAAAAACTGTTTTTT.

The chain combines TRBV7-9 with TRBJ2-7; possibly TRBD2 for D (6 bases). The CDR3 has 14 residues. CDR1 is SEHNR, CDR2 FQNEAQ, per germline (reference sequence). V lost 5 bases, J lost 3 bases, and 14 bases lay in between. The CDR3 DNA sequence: TGTGCCAGCAGCCCAGAGGAGGGCCGCTACGAGCAGTACTTC. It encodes CASSPEEGRYEQYF. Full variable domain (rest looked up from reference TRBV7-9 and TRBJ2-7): DTGVSQNPRHKITKRGQNVTFRCDPISEHNRLYWYRQTLGQGPEFLTYFQNEAQLEKSRLLSDRFSAERPKGSFSTLEIQRTEQGDSAMYLCASSPEEGRYEQYFGPGTRLTVT.

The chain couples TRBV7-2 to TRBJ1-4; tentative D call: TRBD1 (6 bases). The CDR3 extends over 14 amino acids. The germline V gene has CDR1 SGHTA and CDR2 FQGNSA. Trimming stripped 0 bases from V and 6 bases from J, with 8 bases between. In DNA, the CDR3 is TGTGCCAGCAGCTTAGCTGGGGGCGATGAAAAACTGTTTTTT. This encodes CASSLAGGDEKLFF.